The present entry profiles one T cell receptor beta chain with its context. The CDR3 consists of 16 residues. Trimming left V 1 base short and J 2 bases short, with 9 bases between. Germline lookup yields CDR1 KGHSH and CDR2 LQKENI. The record originates from a study of blood T cell repertoires in COVID-19. On the study more broadly: From T cells, B-cell-depleted T cells, or PBMCs came the material, which was cDNA or gDNA.

In the original workflow: The assay estimated nucleated cells by amplifying reference gene primers. Assay: immunoSEQ multiplex PCR; the TCRdb copy retains only in-frame clones and omits some. V and J calls and clone size are those listed in that table; D and trimming were worked out from the DNA. The sample lists about 95,000 clones, under 95% occurring once. This clonotype was sampled from a woman between 45 and 60 years old in a cohort sampled during active COVID-19. The chain carries TRBV18 and TRBJ2-6; possibly TRBD1 for D (6 bases). The sequenced material came from peripheral blood. In DNA form, the CDR3 reads TGTGCCAGCTCACCACGTGAGGGGGCTGGGGCCAACGTCCTGACTTTC. Translation: CASSPREGAGANVLTF.